These T cell receptor beta chains were read from a single sample in a study of CD8 T cells in ankylosing spondylitis. TCRdb re-called the 5' RACE reads with MiXCR, one entry per CDR3 protein. The sample holds more than 150,000 distinct CDR3 sequences, 18% seen once. Source material: blood, either unsorted or a sorted T cell fraction (not recorded which). All receptors come from a male donor aged 10-30 years with ankylosing spondylitis or in good health (not recorded which). Both conserved end residues are part of each CDR3. Each record gives: V gene, J gene, clone size, D gene, CDR3 protein, CDR3 DNA. A D gene is named only where the DNA matches it firmly. Some rows have no size entry. The others give once, few or many, or a class for an expanded clone.

>TRBV29-1|TRBJ2-3|-|TRBD2
CSVVGLAGGDTQYF
TGCAGCGTTGTCGGTCTAGCGGGAGGAGATACGCAGTATTTT
>TRBV20-1|TRBJ2-1|many|TRBD2
CSARPGGSGLRFF
TGCAGTGCTAGGCCCGGGGGGTCGGGACTAAGGTTCTTC
>TRBV10-3|TRBJ2-7|-|TRBD2
CAIRDSGRVYEQYF
TGTGCCATCCGCGATAGCGGGAGAGTCTACGAGCAGTACTTC
>TRBV29-1|TRBJ2-3|many|-
CSVFRRHTDTQYF
TGCAGCGTTTTCCGCAGACACACAGATACGCAGTATTTT
>TRBV3-1|TRBJ2-1|many|-
CASSPGGTTGNYNEQFF
TGTGCCAGCAGCCCCGGCGGGACCACCGGAAACTACAATGAGCAGTTCTTC
>TRBV5-1|TRBJ1-1|many|TRBD1
CASSLGGTVGWGSEAFF
TGCGCCAGCAGCTTGGGGGGGACAGTCGGTTGGGGTTCTGAAGCTTTCTTT
>TRBV6-6|TRBJ2-1|many|-
CATDSGHNEQFF
TGTGCCACGGACTCCGGCCACAATGAGCAGTTCTTC
>TRBV3-1|TRBJ1-2|few|TRBD1
CASSRGQAANYGYTF
TGTGCCAGCAGCCGAGGACAGGCAGCTAACTATGGCTACACCTTC
>TRBV5-1|TRBJ1-1|-|TRBD1
CASSLGVRGGDTEAFF
TGCGCCAGCAGCTTGGGCGTCAGGGGGGGGGACACTGAAGCTTTCTTT
>TRBV7-9|TRBJ2-5|many|TRBD1
CASSIRQGLQETQYF
TGTGCCAGCAGCATCAGACAGGGGTTGCAGGAGACCCAGTACTTC
>TRBV29-1|TRBJ1-4|many|-
CSVPGDGGKLFF
TGCAGCGTTCCCGGGGATGGGGGAAAACTGTTTTTT
>TRBV4-1|TRBJ2-7|many|-
CASSLDLRSSYEQYF
TGCGCCAGCAGCCTGGACTTACGATCCTCCTACGAGCAGTACTTC
>TRBV28|TRBJ1-1|many|-
CASVTGIAEAFF
TGTGCCAGCGTTACAGGGATCGCTGAAGCTTTCTTT
>TRBV7-3|TRBJ2-1|many|TRBD2
CASSPGPSGRGEQFF
TGTGCCAGCAGCCCAGGCCCTAGCGGGAGGGGTGAGCAGTTCTTC
>TRBV18|TRBJ2-3|many|TRBD1
CASSPPGQNTQYF
TGTGCCAGCTCACCACCGGGACAGAATACGCAGTATTTT
>TRBV5-1|TRBJ2-1|-|-
CASSLEAATSYNEQFF
TGCGCCAGCAGCTTGGAGGCGGCCACCTCCTACAATGAGCAGTTCTTC
>TRBV7-2|TRBJ2-7|few|-
CASSQGHSYEQYF
TGTGCCAGCAGCCAGGGACACTCCTACGAGCAGTACTTC
>TRBV4-3|TRBJ1-1|many|-
CASSHDQNTEAFF
TGCGCCAGCAGCCACGATCAGAACACTGAAGCTTTCTTT
>TRBV7-2|TRBJ2-3|few|-
CASTPGLASDTQYF
TGTGCCAGCACCCCCGGGCTAGCTTCAGATACGCAGTATTTT
>TRBV19|TRBJ2-1|many|-
CASSTDARSSYNEQFF
TGTGCCAGTAGTACTGACGCGCGGAGCTCCTACAATGAGCAGTTCTTC
>TRBV12-3/TRBV12-4|TRBJ1-1|many|TRBD1
CASSPGQGASAFF
TGTGCCAGCAGCCCTGGACAGGGCGCATCGGCTTTCTTT
>TRBV4-3|TRBJ2-1|many|TRBD1
CASSQDRTGYNEQFF
TGCGCCAGCAGCCAAGATAGGACAGGTTACAATGAGCAGTTCTTC
>TRBV6-2/TRBV6-3|TRBJ2-1|many|TRBD2
CASSIAGSYNEQFF
TGTGCCAGCAGTATAGCGGGAAGCTACAATGAGCAGTTCTTC
>TRBV20-1|TRBJ1-3|many|-
CSASGLGPSGNTIYF
TGCAGTGCTAGTGGGCTGGGACCATCGGGAAACACCATATATTTT
>TRBV27|TRBJ1-2|many|TRBD1
CASSPQGAGGYTF
TGTGCCAGCAGTCCCCAGGGGGCCGGTGGCTACACCTTC
>TRBV12-2|TRBJ2-7|-|-
CASRFSKQYF
TGTGCAAGTCGCTTTTCCAAGCAGTACTTC
>TRBV2|TRBJ2-1|-|TRBD2
CASSELPGLVGNEQFF
TGTGCCAGCAGTGAGCTACCGGGACTAGTTGGGAATGAGCAGTTCTTC
>TRBV20-1|TRBJ2-7|-|TRBD2
CSASSSGRGEQYF
TGCAGTGCTAGCTCGAGCGGGAGAGGCGAGCAGTACTTC
>TRBV28|TRBJ2-1|many|-
CASSPAGSWSVEQFF
TGTGCCAGCAGTCCGGCGGGGAGTTGGTCGGTGGAGCAGTTCTTC
>TRBV7-2|TRBJ2-1|many|TRBD1
CASRTYRGLSEQFF
TGTGCCAGCAGGACCTACAGGGGGCTCAGTGAGCAGTTCTTC
>TRBV5-1|TRBJ1-3|many|-
CASSRTDSSGNTIYF
TGCGCCAGCAGCCGGACGGATAGCTCTGGAAACACCATATATTTT
>TRBV29-1|TRBJ2-7|many|TRBD2
CSGQGLDRYEQYF
TGCAGCGGCCAGGGACTAGATCGGTACGAGCAGTACTTC
>TRBV29-1|TRBJ2-5|-|TRBD2
CSVASGSGETQYF
TGCAGCGTTGCCAGCGGGAGTGGTGAGACCCAGTACTTC
>TRBV25-1|TRBJ2-3|-|-
CASSENRASPYSTDTQYF
TGTGCCAGCAGTGAAAACAGGGCGAGCCCATACAGCACAGATACGCAGTATTTT
>TRBV12-3/TRBV12-4|TRBJ2-7|many|TRBD1
CASSLGQTYEQYF
TGTGCCAGCAGCCTGGGACAGACCTACGAGCAGTACTTC
>TRBV20-1|TRBJ1-1|many|-
CSASGGLISITAEAFF
TGCAGTGCTAGTGGGGGATTGATATCCATTACGGCTGAAGCTTTCTTT
>TRBV18|TRBJ2-7|few|-
CASSPGFGGTYEQYF
TGTGCCAGCTCACCAGGATTCGGCGGTACCTACGAGCAGTACTTC
>TRBV15|TRBJ2-1|-|-
CATSTGGGQNLYNEQFF
TGTGCCACCAGCACAGGCGGAGGGCAGAACCTTTACAATGAGCAGTTCTTC
>TRBV29-1|TRBJ2-1|many|TRBD2
CSVGTSGSNEQFF
TGCAGCGTCGGGACTAGCGGGAGCAATGAGCAGTTCTTC
>TRBV21-1|TRBJ2-3|many|-
CASSKNSRLRDTQYF
TGTGCCAGCAGCAAAAACTCGCGGTTGAGGGATACGCAGTATTTT
>TRBV12-3/TRBV12-4|TRBJ2-7|many|TRBD2
CASRGTRGVGEQYF
TGTGCCAGCAGGGGGACTAGGGGCGTTGGCGAGCAGTACTTC
>TRBV6-6|TRBJ2-4|-|TRBD1
CATLGSGQGGIQYF
TGTGCCACCCTCGGATCGGGACAGGGTGGAATTCAGTACTTC
>TRBV20-1|TRBJ2-5|many|-
CSAGGGLSSGYF
TGCAGTGCTGGGGGGGGGCTCTCATCTGGGTACTTC
>TRBV2|TRBJ2-5|-|TRBD2
CASSATGTSGQETQYF
TGTGCCAGCAGTGCGACCGGGACTAGCGGCCAAGAGACCCAGTACTTC
>TRBV19|TRBJ2-1|many|TRBD2
CASKWGTSGSHEQFF
TGTGCCAGTAAATGGGGGACTAGCGGTTCACATGAGCAGTTCTTC
>TRBV5-1|TRBJ1-6|many|-
CASSLTWAGENSPLHF
TGCGCCAGCAGCTTGACCTGGGCAGGGGAAAATTCACCCCTCCACTTT
>TRBV29-1|TRBJ2-7|many|-
CSVELLRGEQYF
TGCAGCGTTGAATTGCTCCGGGGCGAGCAGTACTTC
>TRBV7-2|TRBJ2-7|many|TRBD2
CASSFAPTSGVTYEQYF
TGTGCCAGCAGCTTTGCTCCAACTAGCGGGGTTACCTACGAGCAGTACTTC